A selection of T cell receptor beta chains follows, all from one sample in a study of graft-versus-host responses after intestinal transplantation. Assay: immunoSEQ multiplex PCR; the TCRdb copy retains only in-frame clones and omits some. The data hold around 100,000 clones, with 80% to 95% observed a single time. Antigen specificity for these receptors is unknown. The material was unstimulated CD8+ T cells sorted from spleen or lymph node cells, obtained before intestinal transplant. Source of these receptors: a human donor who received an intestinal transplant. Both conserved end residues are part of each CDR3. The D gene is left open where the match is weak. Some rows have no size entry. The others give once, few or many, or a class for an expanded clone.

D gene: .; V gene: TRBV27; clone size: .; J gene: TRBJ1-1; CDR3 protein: CASSPGSGAEAFF; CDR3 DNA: TGTGCCAGCAGTCCCGGGTCGGGGGCTGAAGCTTTCTTT
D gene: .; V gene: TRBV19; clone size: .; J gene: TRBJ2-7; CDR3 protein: CASSQSGASYEQYF; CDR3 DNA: TGTGCCAGTAGCCAATCCGGGGCAAGCTACGAGCAGTACTTC
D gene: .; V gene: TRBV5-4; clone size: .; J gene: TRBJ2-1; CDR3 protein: CASSLVGGGDEQFF; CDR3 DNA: TGTGCCAGCAGCTTGGTAGGAGGGGGCGATGAGCAGTTCTTC
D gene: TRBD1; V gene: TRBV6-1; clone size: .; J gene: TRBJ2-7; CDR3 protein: CASSETGLDYEQYF; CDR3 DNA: TGTGCCAGCAGCGAGACAGGGTTAGATTACGAGCAGTACTTC
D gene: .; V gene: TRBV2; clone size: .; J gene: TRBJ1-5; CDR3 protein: CASRWGGQHQPQHF; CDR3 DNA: TGTGCCAGCAGGTGGGGGGGACAACATCAGCCCCAGCATTTT
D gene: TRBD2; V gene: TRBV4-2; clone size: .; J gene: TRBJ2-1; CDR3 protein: CASSQDLRGGRWVEQFF; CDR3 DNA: TGTGCCAGCAGCCAAGATCTTCGGGGGGGGAGGTGGGTAGAGCAGTTCTTC
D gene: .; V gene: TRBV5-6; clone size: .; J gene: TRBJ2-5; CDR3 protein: CASTPFQEFSVQETQYF; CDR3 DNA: TGTGCCAGCACCCCATTTCAGGAGTTTTCGGTACAAGAGACCCAGTACTTC
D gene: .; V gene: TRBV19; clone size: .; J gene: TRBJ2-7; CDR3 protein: CASRAGQGGYEQYF; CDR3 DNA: TGTGCCAGTAGGGCTGGGCAGGGGGGGTACGAGCAGTACTTC
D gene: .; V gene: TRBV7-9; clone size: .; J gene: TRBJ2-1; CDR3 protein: CASSVLYNEQFF; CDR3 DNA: TGTGCCAGCAGCGTACTGTACAATGAGCAGTTCTTC
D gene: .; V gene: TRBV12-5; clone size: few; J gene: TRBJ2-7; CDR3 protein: CASGVGEQYF; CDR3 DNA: TGTGCTAGTGGCGTAGGCGAGCAGTACTTC
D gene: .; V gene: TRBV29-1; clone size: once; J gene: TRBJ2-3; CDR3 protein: CSVMSPLGTDTQYF; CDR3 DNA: TGCAGCGTTATGTCCCCCTTGGGCACAGATACGCAGTATTTT
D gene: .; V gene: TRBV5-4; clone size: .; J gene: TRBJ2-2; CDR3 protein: CASSLGGGPYTGELFF; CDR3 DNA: TGTGCCAGCAGCTTGGGTGGGGGGCCCTACACCGGGGAGCTGTTTTTT
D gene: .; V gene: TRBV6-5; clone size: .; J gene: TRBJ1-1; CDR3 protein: CATRVNTEAFF; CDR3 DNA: TGTGCCACCCGGGTGAACACTGAAGCTTTCTTT
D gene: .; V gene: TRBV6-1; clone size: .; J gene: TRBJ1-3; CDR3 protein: CASSEKAGTSGNTIYF; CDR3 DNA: TGTGCCAGCAGTGAAAAAGCAGGGACCTCTGGAAACACCATATATTTT
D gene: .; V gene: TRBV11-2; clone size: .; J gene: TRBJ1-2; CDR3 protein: CASSLGSYGYTF; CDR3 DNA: TGTGCCAGCAGCTTGGGTTCCTATGGCTACACCTTC
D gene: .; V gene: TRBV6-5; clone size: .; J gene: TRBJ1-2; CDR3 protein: CASSATEGPNYGYTF; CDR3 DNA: TGTGCCAGCAGTGCCACAGAAGGCCCGAACTATGGCTACACCTTC
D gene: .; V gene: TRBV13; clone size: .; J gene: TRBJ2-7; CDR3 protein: CASSLSGYEQYF; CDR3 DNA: TGTGCCAGCAGCTTGAGTGGCTACGAGCAGTACTTC
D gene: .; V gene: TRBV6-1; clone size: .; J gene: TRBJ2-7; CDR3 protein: CATPRDASYEQYF; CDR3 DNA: TGTGCCACCCCCCGGGACGCCTCCTACGAGCAGTACTTC
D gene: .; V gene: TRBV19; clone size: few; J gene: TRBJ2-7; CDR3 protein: CASSPGLTYEQYF; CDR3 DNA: TGTGCCAGTAGTCCCGGACTCACCTACGAGCAGTACTTC
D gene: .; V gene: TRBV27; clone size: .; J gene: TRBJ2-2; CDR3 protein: CASGTRSDTGELFF; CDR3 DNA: TGTGCCAGCGGTACTAGGAGCGACACCGGGGAGCTGTTTTTT
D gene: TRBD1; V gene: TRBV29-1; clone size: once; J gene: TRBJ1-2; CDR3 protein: CSVRQGDGYTF; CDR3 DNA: TGCAGCGTTCGACAGGGGGATGGCTACACCTTC
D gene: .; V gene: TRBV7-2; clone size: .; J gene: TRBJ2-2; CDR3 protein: CASSFFSGNTGELFF; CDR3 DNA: TGTGCCAGCAGCTTTTTTAGCGGTAACACCGGGGAGCTGTTTTTT
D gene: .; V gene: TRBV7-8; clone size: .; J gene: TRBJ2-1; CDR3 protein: CASSLAGQTYNEQFF; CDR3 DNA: TGTGCCAGCAGCTTAGCGGGACAAACCTACAATGAGCAGTTCTTC
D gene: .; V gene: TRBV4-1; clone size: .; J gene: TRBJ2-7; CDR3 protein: CASSQVYSSYEQYF; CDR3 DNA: TGCGCCAGCAGCCAAGTATATAGCTCCTACGAGCAGTACTTC
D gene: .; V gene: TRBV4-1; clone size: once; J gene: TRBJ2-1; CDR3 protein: CASSQVVKSHEQFF; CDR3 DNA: TGCGCCAGCAGCCAAGTGGTTAAGTCCCATGAGCAGTTCTTC
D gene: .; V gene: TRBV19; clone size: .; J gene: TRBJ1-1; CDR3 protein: CASSIDQDPNTEAFF; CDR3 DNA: TGTGCCAGTAGTATAGATCAGGACCCGAACACTGAAGCTTTCTTT
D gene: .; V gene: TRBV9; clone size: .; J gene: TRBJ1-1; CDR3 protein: CASSATENTEAFF; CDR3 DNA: TGTGCCAGCAGCGCCACAGAGAACACTGAAGCTTTCTTT
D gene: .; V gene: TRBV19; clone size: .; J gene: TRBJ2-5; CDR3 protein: CASSYSLQETQYF; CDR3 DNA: TGTGCCAGTAGTTACTCCCTCCAAGAGACCCAGTACTTC
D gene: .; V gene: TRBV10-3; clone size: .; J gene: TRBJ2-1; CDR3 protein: CAISRAYEQFF; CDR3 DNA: TGTGCCATCAGCAGGGCTTACGAGCAGTTCTTC
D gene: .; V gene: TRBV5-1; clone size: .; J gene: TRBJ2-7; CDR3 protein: CASSLGGLQGPKSSRGIHEQYF; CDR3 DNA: TGCGCCAGCAGCTTGGGAGGACTTCAGGGCCCTAAATCATCCAGGGGAATCCACGAGCAGTACTTC
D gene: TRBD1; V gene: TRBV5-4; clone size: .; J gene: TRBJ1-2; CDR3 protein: CASSPGTDGYTF; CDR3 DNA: TGTGCCAGCAGCCCGGGGACAGATGGCTACACCTTC
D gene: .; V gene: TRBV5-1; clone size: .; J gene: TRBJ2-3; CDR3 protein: CASSGTWGEDTQYF; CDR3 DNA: TGCGCCAGCAGCGGGACATGGGGTGAGGATACGCAGTATTTT
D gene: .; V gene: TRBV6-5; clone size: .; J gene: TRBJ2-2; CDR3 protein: CASSYSWTSNTGELFF; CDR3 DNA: TGTGCCAGCAGTTACTCTTGGACATCGAACACCGGGGAGCTGTTTTTT
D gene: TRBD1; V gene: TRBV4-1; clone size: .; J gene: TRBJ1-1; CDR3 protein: CASSGDSTGEDTEAFF; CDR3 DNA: TGCGCCAGCAGCGGTGACTCGACAGGGGAGGACACTGAAGCTTTCTTT
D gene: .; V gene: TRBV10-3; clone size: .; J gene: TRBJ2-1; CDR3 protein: CAISEFGLEQFF; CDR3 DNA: TGTGCCATCAGTGAGTTTGGACTAGAGCAGTTCTTC
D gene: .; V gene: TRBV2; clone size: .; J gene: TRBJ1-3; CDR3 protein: CASKIDSSSGNTIYF; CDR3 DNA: TGTGCCAGCAAGATAGACAGCTCCTCTGGAAACACCATATATTTT
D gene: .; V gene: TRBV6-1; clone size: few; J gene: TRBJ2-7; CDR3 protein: CASSDSYEQYF; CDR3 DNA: TGTGCCAGCAGTGACTCCTACGAGCAGTACTTC
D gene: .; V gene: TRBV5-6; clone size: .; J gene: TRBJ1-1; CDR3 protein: CASSLRREEAFF; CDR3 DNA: TGTGCCAGCAGCTTGCGAAGGGAGGAAGCTTTCTTT
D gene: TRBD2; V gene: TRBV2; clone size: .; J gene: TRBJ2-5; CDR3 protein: CASSEMGAGGETQYF; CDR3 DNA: TGTGCCAGCAGTGAAATGGGTGCGGGGGGGGAGACCCAGTACTTC
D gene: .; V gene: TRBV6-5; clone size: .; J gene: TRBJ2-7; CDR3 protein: CASSGTVSSYEQYF; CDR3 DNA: TGTGCCAGCAGCGGGACGGTTAGCTCCTACGAGCAGTACTTC
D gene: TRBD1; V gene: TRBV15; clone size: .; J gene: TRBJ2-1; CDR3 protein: CATSFRDREYNEQFF; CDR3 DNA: TGTGCCACCAGCTTCCGGGACAGGGAATACAATGAGCAGTTCTTC
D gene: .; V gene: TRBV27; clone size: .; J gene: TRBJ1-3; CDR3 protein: CASSIDGGNTIYF; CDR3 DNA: TGTGCCAGCAGTATCGACGGGGGAAACACCATATATTTT
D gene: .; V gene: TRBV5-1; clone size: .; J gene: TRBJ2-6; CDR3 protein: CASRFGTFTFSGANVLTF; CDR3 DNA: TGCGCCAGCAGATTCGGGACATTCACCTTCTCTGGGGCCAACGTCCTGACTTTC
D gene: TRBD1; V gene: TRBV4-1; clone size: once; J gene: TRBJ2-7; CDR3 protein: CASSATSTGHEQYF; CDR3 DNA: TGCGCCAGCAGCGCTACCTCGACAGGGCACGAGCAGTACTTC
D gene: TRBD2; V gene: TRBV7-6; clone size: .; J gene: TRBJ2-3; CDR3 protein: CASSPTSGGRDTQYF; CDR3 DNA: TGTGCCAGCAGCCCGACTAGCGGGGGGAGAGATACGCAGTATTTT
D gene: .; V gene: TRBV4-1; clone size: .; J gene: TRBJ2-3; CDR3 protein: CASTPEGLGTDTQYF; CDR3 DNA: TGCGCCAGCACCCCCGAGGGCCTAGGTACAGATACGCAGTATTTT
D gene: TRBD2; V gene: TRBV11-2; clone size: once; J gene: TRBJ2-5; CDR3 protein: CASGRLAVRQETQYF; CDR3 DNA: TGTGCCAGCGGCAGACTAGCGGTCAGACAAGAGACCCAGTACTTC
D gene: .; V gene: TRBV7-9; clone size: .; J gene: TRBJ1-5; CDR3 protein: CASSSPNQPQHF; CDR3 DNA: TGTGCCAGCAGCTCCCCGAATCAGCCCCAGCATTTT
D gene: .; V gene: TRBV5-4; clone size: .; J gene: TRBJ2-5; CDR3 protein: CASSHLPPAAYQETQYF; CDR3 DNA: TGTGCCAGCAGCCACCTCCCCCCAGCGGCGTACCAAGAGACCCAGTACTTC
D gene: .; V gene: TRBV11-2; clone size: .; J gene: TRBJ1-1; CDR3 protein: CASSPGGSYTEAFF; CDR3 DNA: TGTGCCAGCAGCCCGGGAGGATCGTACACTGAAGCTTTCTTT
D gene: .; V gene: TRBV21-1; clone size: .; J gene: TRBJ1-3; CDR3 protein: CASSKEDRGGNTIYF; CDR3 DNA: TGTGCCAGCAGCAAAGAGGACAGGGGTGGAAACACCATATATTTT
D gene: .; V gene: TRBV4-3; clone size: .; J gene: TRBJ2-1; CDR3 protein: CASSQDGLGNNEQFF; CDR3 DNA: TGCGCCAGCAGCCAAGATGGGTTAGGGAACAATGAGCAGTTCTTC
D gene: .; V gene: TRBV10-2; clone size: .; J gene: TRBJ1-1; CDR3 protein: CASNLGLAEAFF; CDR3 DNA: TGCGCCAGCAACCTCGGGCTAGCTGAAGCTTTCTTT